These 5 T cell receptor beta chains came from one sample sequenced in a study of shared clonotypes between healthy human individuals. Some clones are missing from TCRdb's copy, which holds only in-frame ones; the method was immunoSEQ multiplex PCR. The data contain about 600,000 clones, almost 97% of them singletons. The sample consisted of naive CD4+ T cells sorted from blood. The subset: CD45RA+ positively selected. These receptors originate from a woman between 25 and 40 years old in good health.

This clone was recorded only once. The chain has TRBV5-1 and TRBJ2-1, with 8 nucleotides matching TRBD2. Germline CDR1 SGHRS, CDR2 YFSETQ. The CDR3 length is 15 residues. Trimming at V came to 3 bases and at J to 9 bases, leaving 11 bases not matched to a gene. Here the CDR3 reads CASSSTGLGVTEQFF. The CDR3 nucleotides read TGCGCCAGCAGCTCAACGGGACTAGGGGTGACTGAGCAGTTCTTC.

The chain uses TRBV28 and TRBJ2-2; 7 bases match TRBD2. The CDR3 totals 13 residues. J was trimmed by 5 bases and V by 7 bases; bases with no gene match: 4. CDR1 and CDR2 (germline): MDHEN, SYDVKM. CDR3 bases: TGTGCCAGCATGCGGGGGACGACCGGGGAGCTGTTTTTT. Protein: CASMRGTTGELFF.

This clone was picked up one time. The chain joins TRBV4-1 to TRBJ2-7, with 7 bases aligning to TRBD1. The CDR3 is 15 residues long. Germline CDR1 is MGHRA and CDR2 is YSYEKL. V trimming: 3 bases; J trimming: 4 bases; junction bases outside the gene matches: 9. Here the CDR3 DNA reads TGCGCCAGCAGCCAGTCCGACAGGGCAGGATACGAGCAGTACTTC. Its translation: CASSQSDRAGYEQYF.

This chain connects TRBV2 to TRBJ2-5, with D tentatively TRBD1 (6 bases). This CDR3 contains 12 residues. In germline, CDR1 is SNHLY, CDR2 FYNNEI. V was shortened by 7 bases and J by 4 bases, with 10 bases between the two germline ends. The CDR3 is CASNQGRETQYF. The CDR3 DNA reads as TGTGCCAGCAACCAGGGGAGAGAGACCCAGTACTTC.

For the CDR3, the DNA is TGCGCCAGCAGTGCGACTGGGGCCAACGTCCTGACTTTC. Amino acids: CASSATGANVLTF. This chain joins TRBV10-1 and TRBJ2-6; D gene unclear. The CDR3 contains 13 residues. Germline values: CDR1 WNHNN, CDR2 SYGVQD (reference sequence). The germline V and J ends were trimmed by 4 bases and 2 bases, with 3 bases remaining between them.